Listed below are T cell receptor beta chains from one sample, sequenced in a study of T cell changes during pregnancy in multiple sclerosis. Sequenced by immunoSEQ multiplex PCR; TCRdb stores in-frame clones only, minus some. The sample includes approximately 63,000 clones, about 94% of them seen just once. The sample in question was CD8+ T cells from peripheral blood mononuclear cells, obtained in the third trimester of pregnancy. These receptors all come from a female donor with multiple sclerosis, enrolled in a pregnancy study. Each CDR3 is given with its conserved first and last residue. Fields, in order: D gene, V gene, J gene, clone size, CDR3 protein, CDR3 DNA. D genes are given only for firm matches. Clone size is stated in some rows and not others, as once, few, many or a class when expanded.

D: TRBD1
V: TRBV28
J: TRBJ2-7
size: .
CDR3: CASRRQGAWEQYF
DNA: TGTGCCAGCAGACGACAGGGGGCTTGGGAGCAGTACTTC

D: TRBD1
V: TRBV6-1
J: TRBJ2-5
size: .
CDR3: CASSEATGTGGETQYF
DNA: TGTGCCAGCAGTGAAGCCACCGGGACAGGGGGCGAGACCCAGTACTTC

D: TRBD2
V: TRBV4-3
J: TRBJ2-1
size: .
CDR3: CASSQELAGYDYNEQFF
DNA: TGCGCCAGCAGCCAGGAACTAGCGGGATATGACTACAATGAGCAGTTCTTC

D: .
V: TRBV6-5
J: TRBJ1-1
size: .
CDR3: CASSRVKNTEAFF
DNA: TGTGCCAGCAGCCGGGTTAAGAACACTGAAGCTTTCTTT

D: TRBD2
V: TRBV27
J: TRBJ2-5
size: .
CDR3: CASSPLSATSRETQYF
DNA: TGTGCCAGCAGCCCCCTCTCAGCGACTAGCAGAGAGACCCAGTACTTC

D: TRBD1
V: TRBV27
J: TRBJ2-7
size: .
CDR3: CASSPTGTVFYEQYF
DNA: TGTGCCAGCAGTCCGACCGGGACAGTTTTCTACGAGCAGTACTTC

D: .
V: TRBV27
J: TRBJ2-7
size: .
CDR3: CASRPGLPLSYEQYF
DNA: TGTGCCAGCAGGCCGGGACTCCCATTGTCCTACGAGCAGTACTTC

D: .
V: TRBV5-4
J: TRBJ2-3
size: .
CDR3: CASSLMGAPYTQYF
DNA: TGTGCCAGCAGCTTGATGGGGGCGCCTTATACGCAGTATTTT

D: .
V: TRBV5-6
J: TRBJ2-3
size: .
CDR3: CASSLEAESTDTQYF
DNA: TGTGCCAGCAGCTTGGAGGCGGAGTCCACAGATACGCAGTATTTT

D: .
V: TRBV7-9
J: TRBJ1-4
size: .
CDR3: CASSLVENNEKLFF
DNA: TGTGCCAGCAGCTTAGTGGAGAATAATGAAAAACTGTTTTTT

D: .
V: TRBV28
J: TRBJ2-2
size: once
CDR3: CASPLGELFF
DNA: TGTGCCAGCCCTCTTGGGGAGCTGTTTTTT

D: .
V: TRBV29-1
J: TRBJ2-1
size: .
CDR3: CSVVVNEQFF
DNA: TGCAGCGTTGTCGTCAATGAGCAGTTCTTC

D: .
V: TRBV10-3
J: TRBJ2-7
size: .
CDR3: CAISDLRISYEQYF
DNA: TGTGCCATCAGTGACCTCAGGATCTCCTACGAGCAGTACTTC

D: TRBD1
V: TRBV19
J: TRBJ1-1
size: .
CDR3: CASSATGQGNTEAFF
DNA: TGTGCCAGTAGTGCGACTGGACAGGGTAACACTGAAGCTTTCTTT

D: TRBD2
V: TRBV27
J: TRBJ2-7
size: .
CDR3: CASSLDAGGSYEQYF
DNA: TGTGCCAGCAGTTTAGATGCGGGAGGGAGCTACGAGCAGTACTTC

D: .
V: TRBV5-6
J: TRBJ2-4
size: .
CDR3: CASSLVGQNIQYF
DNA: TGTGCCAGCAGCTTGGTTGGGCAAAACATTCAGTACTTC

D: TRBD1
V: TRBV7-6
J: TRBJ2-7
size: .
CDR3: CASSPRTGQGANEQYF
DNA: TGTGCCAGCAGCCCGCGCACGGGACAGGGGGCAAACGAGCAGTACTTC

D: .
V: TRBV27
J: TRBJ2-7
size: .
CDR3: CASSRPGYEQYF
DNA: TGTGCCAGCAGTCGACCAGGGTACGAGCAGTACTTC

D: .
V: TRBV7-9
J: TRBJ2-5
size: .
CDR3: CASLSLETQYF
DNA: TGTGCCAGCCTATCCCTAGAGACCCAGTACTTC

D: .
V: TRBV7-9
J: TRBJ2-2
size: .
CDR3: CASSSGLINTGELFF
DNA: TGTGCCAGCAGCTCGGGACTTATCAACACCGGGGAGCTGTTTTTT

D: TRBD2
V: TRBV5-4
J: TRBJ2-3
size: .
CDR3: CASSPRGLGRAADTQYF
DNA: TGTGCCAGCAGCCCCCGGGGGCTCGGGAGGGCCGCAGATACGCAGTATTTT

D: .
V: TRBV9
J: TRBJ2-1
size: .
CDR3: CASSVGGVVSAGNEQFF
DNA: TGTGCCAGCAGCGTAGGGGGCGTGGTATCGGCGGGGAATGAGCAGTTCTTC

D: .
V: TRBV7-9
J: TRBJ2-7
size: .
CDR3: CASSPPGTGAYEQYF
DNA: TGTGCCAGCAGCCCCCCCGGGACGGGAGCCTACGAGCAGTACTTC

D: .
V: TRBV2
J: TRBJ1-2
size: once
CDR3: CASRQPPAFSGYGYTF
DNA: TGTGCCAGCAGGCAGCCCCCCGCTTTCTCGGGCTATGGCTACACCTTC

D: .
V: TRBV6-4
J: TRBJ1-1
size: .
CDR3: CASSERKNTEAFF
DNA: TGTGCCAGCAGTGAGAGGAAGAACACTGAAGCTTTCTTT

D: TRBD1
V: TRBV29-1
J: TRBJ2-7
size: once
CDR3: CSAVDRGLYEQYF
DNA: TGCAGCGCCGTAGACAGGGGGCTATACGAGCAGTACTTC

D: TRBD2
V: TRBV6-5
J: TRBJ2-7
size: .
CDR3: CASRPRGDYYEQYF
DNA: TGTGCCAGCAGACCTAGAGGGGACTACTACGAGCAGTACTTC

D: .
V: TRBV27
J: TRBJ1-5
size: .
CDR3: CASSFTGRNQPQHF
DNA: TGTGCCAGCAGTTTCACAGGGAGAAATCAGCCCCAGCATTTT

D: TRBD1
V: TRBV5-6
J: TRBJ2-7
size: .
CDR3: CASSVLQGDPYEQYF
DNA: TGTGCCAGCAGCGTACTCCAGGGGGACCCCTACGAGCAGTACTTC

D: .
V: TRBV19
J: TRBJ2-2
size: .
CDR3: CASSTGYTGELFF
DNA: TGTGCCAGTAGTACAGGGTACACCGGGGAGCTGTTTTTT

D: .
V: TRBV19
J: TRBJ2-7
size: once
CDR3: CASKKPRSYEQYF
DNA: TGTGCCAGTAAGAAGCCGCGCTCCTACGAGCAGTACTTC

D: TRBD2
V: TRBV29-1
J: TRBJ2-7
size: .
CDR3: CSVGDSLAGHYEQYF
DNA: TGCAGCGTGGGGGATTCACTAGCGGGGCACTACGAGCAGTACTTC